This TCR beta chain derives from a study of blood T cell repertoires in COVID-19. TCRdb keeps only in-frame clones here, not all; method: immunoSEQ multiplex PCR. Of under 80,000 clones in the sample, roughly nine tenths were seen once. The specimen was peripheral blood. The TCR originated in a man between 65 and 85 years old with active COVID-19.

The CDR3 DNA sequence: TGTGCCACCTTATCCTCCTACGAGCAGTACTTC. The encoded protein is CATLSSYEQYF. The chain recombines TRBV10-3 with TRBJ2-7; D is uncertain. V shed 10 bases and J shed 0 bases, with 7 bases lying between them. CDR3 length: 11 residues. CDR1 and CDR2 (germline): ENHRY, SYGVKD.